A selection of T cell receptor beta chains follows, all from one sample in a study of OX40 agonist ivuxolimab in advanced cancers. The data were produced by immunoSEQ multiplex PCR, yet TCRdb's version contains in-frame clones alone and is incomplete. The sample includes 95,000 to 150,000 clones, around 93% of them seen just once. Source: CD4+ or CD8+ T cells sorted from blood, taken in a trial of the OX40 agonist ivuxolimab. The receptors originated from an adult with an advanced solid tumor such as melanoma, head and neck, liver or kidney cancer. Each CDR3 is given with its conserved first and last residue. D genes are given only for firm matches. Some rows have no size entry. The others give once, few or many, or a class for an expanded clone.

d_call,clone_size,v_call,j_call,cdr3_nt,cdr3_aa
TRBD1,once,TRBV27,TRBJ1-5,TGTGCCAGCAGTCCGATACTGATCCAGGGGGCGAGCAATCAGCCCCAGCATTTT,CASSPILIQGASNQPQHF
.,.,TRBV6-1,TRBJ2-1,TGTGCCAGCAGTGAGACTAGGGAAGCGGAGCAGTTCTTC,CASSETREAEQFF
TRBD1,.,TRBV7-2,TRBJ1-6,TGTGCCAGCAGCTCTTTACAGGGGGCGCGTAATTCACCCCTCCACTTT,CASSSLQGARNSPLHF
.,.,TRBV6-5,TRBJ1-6,TGTGCCACTAGACCCCGGGGGCAGTATAATTCACCCCTCCACTTT,CATRPRGQYNSPLHF
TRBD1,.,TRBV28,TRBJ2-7,TGTGCCAGCAGTCTCACGGGGACAGGGTCCAACGAGCAGTACTTC,CASSLTGTGSNEQYF
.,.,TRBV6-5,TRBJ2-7,TGTGCCAGCAGTTTTCTCGGAGCAGGGGGGGGAGAGCAGTACTTC,CASSFLGAGGGEQYF
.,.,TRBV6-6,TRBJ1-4,TGTGCCAGCAATAACGGGCCCCTTAATGAAAAACTGTTTTTT,CASNNGPLNEKLFF
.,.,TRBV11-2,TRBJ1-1,TGTGCCAGCAGCTACCCCTTGTATGGCCCGAACACTGAAGCTTTCTTT,CASSYPLYGPNTEAFF
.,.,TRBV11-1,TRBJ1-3,TGTGCCAGCAGCTTAACAGGGTTTGGAAACACCATATATTTT,CASSLTGFGNTIYF
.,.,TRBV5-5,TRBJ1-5,TGTGCCAGCAGCTTATCCGGGCTTGGGGGCAATCAGCCCCAGCATTTT,CASSLSGLGGNQPQHF
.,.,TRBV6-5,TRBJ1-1,TGTGCCAGCAGATATACTCAATACACTGAAGCTTTCTTT,CASRYTQYTEAFF
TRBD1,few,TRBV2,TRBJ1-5,TGTGCCAGCAGGGGACAGGTCCCAGGCCAGCCCCAGCATTTT,CASRGQVPGQPQHF
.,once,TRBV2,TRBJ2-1,TGTGCCAGCAGTGTTGCAAACCGCCTCCCGGGCCCCTGGCGGTTCTTC,CASSVANRLPGPWRFF
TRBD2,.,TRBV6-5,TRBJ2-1,TGTGCCAGCAGCCGGGGACTAGCGGGGGTGGGTGAGCAGTTCTTC,CASSRGLAGVGEQFF
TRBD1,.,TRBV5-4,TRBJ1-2,TGTGCCAGCAGTTCGCGGGAGGGGGCGTATGGCTACACCTTC,CASSSREGAYGYTF
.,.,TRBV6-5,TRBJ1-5,TGTGCCAGCAGTCCGAGTGGTCCTAGCAATCAGCCCCAGCATTTT,CASSPSGPSNQPQHF
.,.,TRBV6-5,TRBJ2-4,TGTGCCAGCAGGCGGACAGGAGGGAACATTCAGTACTTC,CASRRTGGNIQYF
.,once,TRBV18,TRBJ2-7,TGTGCCAGCTCACCACTTGAAGCAGATCGGAGGTCCTACGAGCAGTACTTC,CASSPLEADRRSYEQYF
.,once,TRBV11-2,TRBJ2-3,TGTGCCAGCAGCTCCAAGCTGGCGGGAACAGATACGCAGTATTTT,CASSSKLAGTDTQYF
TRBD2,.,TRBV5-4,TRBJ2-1,TGTGCCAGCAGCTTGGAGAGCGGGAGGACAAATGAGCAGTTCTTC,CASSLESGRTNEQFF
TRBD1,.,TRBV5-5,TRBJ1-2,TGTGCCAGCAGCCAAGGGGGCGATCCCCATGGTGGCTACACCTTC,CASSQGGDPHGGYTF
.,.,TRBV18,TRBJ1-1,TGTGCCAGCTCACGGGGTGGGGGAGCTTTCTTT,CASSRGGGAFF
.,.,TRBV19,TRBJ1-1,TGTGCCAGTAGTATAGTTTTGATTACTGGTGGTAACACTGAAGCTTTCTTT,CASSIVLITGGNTEAFF
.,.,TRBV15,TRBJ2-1,TGTGCCACCAGCAGAGGGGGGGAACAGTCCGTGCCCTACAATGAGCAGTTCTTC,CATSRGGEQSVPYNEQFF
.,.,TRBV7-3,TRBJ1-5,TGTGCCAGCAGCTTTTCAGATGGGACGAATCAGCCCCAGCATTTT,CASSFSDGTNQPQHF
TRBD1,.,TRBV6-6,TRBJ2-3,TGTGCCAGCAGTTACTTTACAGGGGCGAGAGATACGCAGTATTTT,CASSYFTGARDTQYF
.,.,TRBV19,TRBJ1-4,TGTGCCAGTAGTATTATGCGGAATGAAAAACTGTTTTTT,CASSIMRNEKLFF
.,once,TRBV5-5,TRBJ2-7,TGTGCCAGCAGCTTGTTGTTTGCGGCGACATTGAGGGCCGAGCAGTACTTC,CASSLLFAATLRAEQYF
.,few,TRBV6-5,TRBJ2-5,TGTGCCAGCAGTCTGACGCGGATAGGGAGGGAGACCCAGTACTTC,CASSLTRIGRETQYF
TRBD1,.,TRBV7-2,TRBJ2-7,TGTGCCAGCAGCTTAGTCCCCTCCGGACAGGGGGCCTTCGAGCAGTACTTC,CASSLVPSGQGAFEQYF
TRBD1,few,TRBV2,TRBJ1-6,TGTGCCAGCAGTGGGGACAGTGATAATTCACCCCTCCACTTT,CASSGDSDNSPLHF
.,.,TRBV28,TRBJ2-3,TGTGCCAGCAGTTCAGGGACTCCCCGAATAGATACGCAGTATTTT,CASSSGTPRIDTQYF
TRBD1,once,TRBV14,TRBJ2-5,TGTGCCAGCAGCCAAGATCTGCGACAGGGCGTCTCAGAGACCCAGTACTTC,CASSQDLRQGVSETQYF
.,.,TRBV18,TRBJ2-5,TGTGCCAGCTCACCACCGGACCGGAGGATCCAAGAGACCCAGTACTTC,CASSPPDRRIQETQYF
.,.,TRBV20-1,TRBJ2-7,TGCAGTGCTGGACCTAATCGCGAGCAGTACTTC,CSAGPNREQYF
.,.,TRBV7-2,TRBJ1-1,TGTGCCAGCAGCTTAGACCGTTGGAATACTGAAGCTTTCTTT,CASSLDRWNTEAFF
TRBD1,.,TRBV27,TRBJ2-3,TGTGCCAGCAGTTTATCTGGCCAGGGGGACCTGACGCAGTATTTT,CASSLSGQGDLTQYF
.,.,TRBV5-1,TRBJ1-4,TGCGCCAGCAGCTTGGAAGGGGCCCAAAGTAATGAAAAACTGTTTTTT,CASSLEGAQSNEKLFF
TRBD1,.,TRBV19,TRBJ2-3,TGTGCCAGTAGTACGATCGGAACAGGGGGCAATACGCAGTATTTT,CASSTIGTGGNTQYF
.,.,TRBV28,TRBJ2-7,TGTGCCAGCATCGGTGGCGGGACTTACGAGCAGTACTTC,CASIGGGTYEQYF
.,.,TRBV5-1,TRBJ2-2,TGCGCCAGCAGCTTGGACAGCAACACCGGGGAGCTGTTTTTT,CASSLDSNTGELFF
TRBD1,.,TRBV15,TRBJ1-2,TGTGCCACCAGCAGAGGTGGGGAGGGGGCGCAGGGCGGCTACACCTTC,CATSRGGEGAQGGYTF